This TCR beta chain was obtained from a study of cytotoxic CD8 clonotypes in ibrutinib-treated CLL. Study context: Patient counts were 11 relapsed/refractory, roughly 16 treatment-naive and some 17 IGHV unmutated.

The CDR3 length is 18 residues. CDR1 is LGHNA and CDR2 is YSLEER in the germline V gene. V lost 0 bases to trimming and J lost 1 base; unmatched junction nucleotides: 8. The repertoire was sequenced with immunoSEQ multiplex PCR; TCRdb's copy has only in-frame clones and lacks some. The data show some 130,000 clones, with approximately 85% seen just once and roughly 2% held by the top ten. The clonotype comes from a human donor with chronic lymphocytic leukemia. This chain links TRBV4-3 with TRBJ2-4, with 8 bases fitting TRBD1. The sequencing used PBMCs, collected after 24 months of ibrutinib treatment. CDR3: CASSQDLITGGAKNIQYF. Here the CDR3 DNA reads TGCGCCAGCAGCCAAGATCTTATTACAGGGGGGGCCAAAAACATTCAGTACTTC.